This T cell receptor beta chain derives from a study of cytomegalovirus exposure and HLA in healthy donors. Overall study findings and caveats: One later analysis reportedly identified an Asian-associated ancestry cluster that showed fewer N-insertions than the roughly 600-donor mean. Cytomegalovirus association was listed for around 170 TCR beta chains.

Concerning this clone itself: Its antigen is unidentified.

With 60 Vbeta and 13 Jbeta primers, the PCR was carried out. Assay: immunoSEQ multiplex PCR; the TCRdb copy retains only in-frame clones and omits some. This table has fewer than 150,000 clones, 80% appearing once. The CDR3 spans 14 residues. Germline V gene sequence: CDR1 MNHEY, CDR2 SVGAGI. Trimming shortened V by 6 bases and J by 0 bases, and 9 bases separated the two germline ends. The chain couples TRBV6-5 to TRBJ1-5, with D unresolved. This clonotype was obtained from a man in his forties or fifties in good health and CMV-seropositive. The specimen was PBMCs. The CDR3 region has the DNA TGTGCCAGCAGACGGTCCGCTAGCAATCAGCCCCAGCATTTT. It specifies CASRRSASNQPQHF.